This note documents a single T cell receptor beta chain sequence. The data are from a study of patients and donors after allogeneic stem cell transplantation. V dropped 2 bases and J dropped 5 bases, with 12 bases sitting between them. The CDR3 totals 15 residues. Germline lookup yields CDR1 MNHEY and CDR2 SVGAGI. MiXCR, applied by TCRdb to the RT-PCR reads, yields one record per CDR3 protein. The sample contains approximately 250,000 distinct CDR3 sequences, less than 15% of which appear only once. The chain has TRBV6-5 and TRBJ2-2; TRBD1 is a possible D gene (5 bases). This TCR was recovered from a human donor who was either an allogeneic HSCT recipient or a stem cell or donor lymphocyte infusion donor (not recorded which). It is not recorded whose cells these are; they may come from a transplant donor. The sample was blood, either unsorted or a sorted T cell fraction (not recorded which). As DNA, the CDR3 is TGTGCCAGCAGTTACGCAGGGTTGGGGACCGGGGAGCTGTTTTTT. This translates into CASSYAGLGTGELFF.